These T cell receptor beta chains were read from a single sample in a study of Graves' ophthalmopathy and Graves' hyperthyroidism. TCRdb reprocessed the multiplex PCR reads with MiXCR, giving one entry per CDR3 protein. The repertoire includes 740,000 or so distinct CDR3 sequences, 35% to 50% of them detected once, and less than 55% sits in the top ten. What was sequenced was peripheral blood. These receptors were collected from an adult man with Graves' ophthalmopathy. Each CDR3 is given with its conserved first and last residue. The D gene is left open where the match is weak. Only part of the rows carry a size: once, few, many, or a class if the clone is expanded.

CDR3 protein	CDR3 DNA	clone size	D gene	V gene	J gene
CASSLRGTGNEKLFF	TGTGCCAGCAGCCTCCGCGGGACAGGGAATGAAAAACTGTTTTTT	.	TRBD1	TRBV7-9	TRBJ1-4
CASSLALGQGTQPQHF	TGTGCCAGCAGTTTAGCCCTTGGACAGGGTACTCAGCCCCAGCATTTT	.	TRBD1	TRBV12-3/TRBV12-4	TRBJ1-5
CAISGTGGNTF	TGTGCCATCAGCGGGACAGGGGGTAACACCTTC	.	TRBD1	TRBV10-3	TRBJ1-2
CASSMFQGYEAFF	TGTGCCAGTAGTATGTTCCAGGGCTATGAAGCTTTCTTT	.	.	TRBV19	TRBJ1-1
CSVVGVAGLNTGELFF	TGCAGCGTTGTCGGAGTAGCGGGGTTGAACACCGGGGAGCTGTTTTTT	many	TRBD2	TRBV29-1	TRBJ2-2
CASSEAISGSYEQYF	TGTGCCAGCAGTGAAGCCATTAGCGGTTCCTACGAGCAGTACTTC	.	.	TRBV24-1	TRBJ2-7
CASSLVSGRPFLPGANVLTF	TGTGCCAGCAGCTTAGTGTCGGGAAGGCCGTTTCTCCCTGGGGCCAACGTCCTGACTTTC	.	.	TRBV7-9	TRBJ2-6
CASSPQTGANSPLHF	TGTGCCAGCAGTCCCCAGACAGGGGCGAATTCACCCCTCCACTTT	.	TRBD1	TRBV25-1	TRBJ1-6
CASLCGVGDEKLFF	TGTGCCAGCCTGTGCGGGGTGGGGGATGAAAAACTGTTTTTT	.	.	TRBV6-4	TRBJ1-4
CSVETGEPPYGYTF	TGCAGCGTGGAGACAGGGGAGCCACCCTATGGCTACACCTTC	.	TRBD1	TRBV29-1	TRBJ1-2
CSARDMQGQETQYF	TGCAGTGCTAGAGATATGCAGGGACAAGAGACCCAGTACTTC	few	.	TRBV20-1	TRBJ2-5
CASSHGRGAGGANVLTF	TGCGCCAGCAGCCATGGGCGGGGGGCCGGAGGGGCCAACGTCCTGACTTTC	few	TRBD2	TRBV5-1	TRBJ2-6
CATISGSYEQYF	TGTGCCACCATAAGCGGCTCCTACGAGCAGTACTTC	few	.	TRBV2	TRBJ2-7
CASSRGAANEKLFF	TGTGCCAGCAGTCGGGGGGCGGCTAATGAAAAACTGTTTTTT	many	.	TRBV2	TRBJ1-4
CASSAGDSTNYGYTF	TGTGCCAGCAGTGCGGGGGACAGTACTAACTATGGCTACACCTTC	few	TRBD1	TRBV25-1	TRBJ1-2
CASSMGVVPSSGNTIYF	TGTGCCAGTAGTATGGGCGTGGTCCCCAGCTCTGGAAACACCATATATTTT	.	.	TRBV19	TRBJ1-3
CASSSRTGGGTDTQYF	TGTGCCAGCAGTTCCCGGACAGGAGGAGGCACAGATACGCAGTATTTT	.	TRBD1	TRBV11-2	TRBJ2-3
CASSGGQGLGETQYF	TGTGCCAGCAGTGGGGGACAGGGTCTGGGAGAGACCCAGTACTTC	few	TRBD1	TRBV9	TRBJ2-5
CASSDSAGVNGYTF	TGTGCCAGCAGTGATAGTGCCGGGGTCAACGGCTACACCTTC	.	.	TRBV25-1	TRBJ1-2
CSVSTGSTNEELFF	TGCAGCGTTTCGACAGGTTCAACTAATGAAGAACTGTTTTTT	.	.	TRBV29-1	TRBJ1-4
CASSARDLDWGDYSPLHF	TGTGCCAGCAGTGCTAGAGATCTGGACTGGGGGGATTACTCACCCCTCCACTTT	.	.	TRBV7-2	TRBJ1-6